This TCR beta chain was found in a study of shared clonotypes between healthy human individuals. Study-wide background: Per donor, three plates held CD4 naive cells, three held CD4 memory, two held CD8 naive and one held CD8 memory. The study's findings and limits: Non-shared clonotypes were found to have lower generation probabilities than the clonotypes that were shared by all four of the sorted-subset donors. An effect of sequencing depth on clonotype sharing among donors was expected.

With respect to this clone: Its antigen is not known.

There are 20 residues in the CDR3. Authors' analysis steps: Filtering differed because ImmunoSEQ produced junction-only sequences that carried no quality scores. Assay used: immunoSEQ multiplex PCR; TCRdb lists only in-frame clones, some missing. Clonal size and the V and J genes are those of that table, whereas D and trimming came from the DNA. The sample carries about 1.5 million clones, 95% to 99% recorded once. The sequenced sample was naive CD4+ T cells sorted from blood. Subset indicated: CD45RA+ positively selected. The clonotype comes from a man aged 30 to 45 in good health. The rearrangement joins TRBV21-1 to TRBJ1-3; TRBD1, the D gene given by the table, was not confirmed from the DNA. TRBV21-1 is an annotated pseudogene. CDR3 protein: CASSKGDRGTGTLRGNTIYF. DNA of the CDR3: TGTGCCAGCAGCAAAGGCGATAGGGGGACAGGGACCCTCCGCGGAAACACCATATATTTT.